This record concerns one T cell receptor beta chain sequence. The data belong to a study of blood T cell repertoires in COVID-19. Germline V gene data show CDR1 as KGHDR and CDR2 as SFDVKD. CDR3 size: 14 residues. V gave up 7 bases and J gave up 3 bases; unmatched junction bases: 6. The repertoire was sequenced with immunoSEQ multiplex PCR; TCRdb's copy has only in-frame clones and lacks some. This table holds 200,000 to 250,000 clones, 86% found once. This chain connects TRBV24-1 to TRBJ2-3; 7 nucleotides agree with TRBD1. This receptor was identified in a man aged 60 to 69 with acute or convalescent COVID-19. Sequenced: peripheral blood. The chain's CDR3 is CATRDRYMTDTQYF. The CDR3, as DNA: TGTGCCACCAGGGACAGGTATATGACAGATACGCAGTATTTT.